The 15 T cell receptor beta chains below come from one sample, sequenced in a study of cytomegalovirus exposure and HLA in healthy donors. The PCR employed 60 Vbeta primers together with 13 Jbeta primers. Sequencing was performed with immunoSEQ multiplex PCR; in TCRdb, only in-frame clones are kept and a portion is missing. The sample table includes some 150,000 clones. Sequencing input: PBMCs. These TCRs come from a woman in her late teens or twenties in good health and CMV-seronegative.

The chain has TRBV5-1 and TRBJ2-1; 8 bases are a match to TRBD2. Germline assignment: CDR1 SGHRS and CDR2 YFSETQ. The CDR3 spans 15 residues. Trimming removed 2 bases from V and 0 bases from J; junction bases left unmatched: 1. The DNA for the CDR3 is TGCGCCAGCAGCTTCAGCGGGAGCTCCTACAATGAGCAGTTCTTC. Translating it yields CASSFSGSSYNEQFF. Drawing the rest from reference TRBV5-1 and TRBJ2-1, the complete variable domain is KAGVTQTPRYLIKTRGQQVTLSCSPISGHRSVSWYQQTPGQGLQFLFEYFSETQRNKGNFPGRFSGRQFSNSRSEMNVSTLELGDSALYLCASSFSGSSYNEQFFGPGTRLTVL.

This chain uses TRBV7-2 with TRBJ2-3; D unclear. The CDR3 runs to 13 residues. Trimming left V 0 bases short and J 6 bases short, with 7 bases between. Germline V gene data show CDR1 as SGHTA and CDR2 as FQGNSA. CDR3 sequence: CASSLARSDTQYF. Here the CDR3 DNA reads TGTGCCAGCAGCTTAGCGCGGTCGGATACGCAGTATTTT.

The CDR3 DNA sequence: TGTGCCAGCTCACCACCGACTAGCGGGAGGTCCTACAATGAGCAGTTCTTC. It is translated as CASSPPTSGRSYNEQFF. This chain joins TRBV18 and TRBJ2-1; the match to TRBD2 covers 13 bases. The J segment lost 1 base and the V segment lost 0 bases, leaving 0 bases of the junction unmatched. The germline V gene encodes CDR1 KGHSH and CDR2 LQKENI. The CDR3 consists of 17 residues.

V usage is TRBV30 and J usage is TRBJ2-7; TRBD2 matches 8 bases. V was pared by 0 bases and J by 6 bases, with 4 bases of the junction left unmatched. Germline V gene lookup returns CDR1 GTSNPN and CDR2 SVGIG (reference sequence). There are 13 residues in the CDR3. The CDR3 nucleotides read TGTGCCTGGAGTGTAAAAGGACTAGCCGAGCAGTACGTC. Translated: CAWSVKGLAEQYV.

V gene TRBV10-2 combines with J gene TRBJ2-5; TRBD1 is a possible D gene (6 bases). Germline V CDR1 and CDR2: WSHSY, SAAADI. The CDR3 extends over 13 amino acids. V lost 4 bases and J 5 bases, leaving 11 bases between the germline ends. CDR3 in amino acids: CASSGGQRETQYF. The CDR3 DNA follows: TGCGCCAGCAGTGGGGGGCAGCGGGAGACCCAGTACTTC.

This chain links TRBV18 with TRBJ2-5; no firm D call. Germline assignment: CDR1 KGHSH and CDR2 LQKENI. Trimming took 0 bases from V and 3 from J, leaving 8 bases between them. The length of the CDR3 is 14 residues. The CDR3 reads CASSPPTSKETQYF. The CDR3 coding sequence is TGTGCCAGCTCACCACCCACAAGTAAAGAGACCCAGTACTTC.

The CDR3 sequence: CASSLTGGPIDEQFF. The CDR3 region has the DNA TGTGCCAGCAGCTTAACGGGAGGGCCAATTGATGAGCAGTTCTTC. The chain has TRBV7-2 and TRBJ2-1; 8 bases map to TRBD2. The CDR3 has 15 amino acids. In germline, CDR1 is SGHTA, CDR2 FQGNSA. The junction had 8 bases not matched to a gene; V was cut back by 2 bases and J by 8 bases.

V gene TRBV6-1 combines with J gene TRBJ1-3; 7 bases are a match to TRBD1. This CDR3 is built from 15 residues. Germline V gene lookup returns CDR1 MNHNS and CDR2 SASEGT. After removal of 4 bases from V and 1 base from J, the junction contained 4 bases not matched to a gene. In DNA form, the CDR3 reads TGTGCCAGCAGTGCGTGGACAGGTTCTGGAAACACCATATATTTT. It yields the protein CASSAWTGSGNTIYF.

This chain joins TRBV9 and TRBJ2-1; D possibly corresponds to TRBD1 (5 bases). Looked up from germline, CDR1 is SGDLS and CDR2 is YYNGEE. The CDR3 runs 13 residues. With 2 bases removed from V and 11 bases from J, the gap between germline ends came to 14 bases. The CDR3 loop is CASSVQEGVQQFF. The CDR3 nucleotides are TGTGCCAGCAGCGTTCAGGAAGGGGTGCAGCAGTTCTTC.

V gene TRBV2 combines with J gene TRBJ2-7; 8 positions match TRBD2. Trimming took 6 bases from V and 6 from J; bases not matched to a gene: 7. Germline V lookup: CDR1 SNHLY, CDR2 FYNNEI. The CDR3 covers 13 residues. The CDR3 bases are TGTGCCAGCAGGGAGCGGGGGCTCGGCGAGCAGTACTTC. As protein: CASRERGLGEQYF. Complete variable domain (other parts from reference TRBV2 and TRBJ2-7): EPEVTQTPSHQVTQMGQEVILRCVPISNHLYFYWYRQILGQKVEFLVSFYNNEISEKSEIFDDQFSVERPDGSNFTLKIRSTKLEDSAMYFCASRERGLGEQYFGPGTRLTVT.

The chain links TRBV19 to TRBJ2-3; TRBD2 matches at 8 bases. CDR1 and CDR2 from the germline V gene are LNHDA and SQIVND (reference sequence). V shed 10 bases and J 4 bases; nucleotides not matched to a gene: 10. The CDR3 is made up of 14 amino acids. The CDR3 bases are TGTGCCACTACCGCCGGACTAGCCTCAGATACGCAGTATTTT. Its protein product is CATTAGLASDTQYF.

The V gene is TRBV5-1, the J gene TRBJ2-5; TRBD1 is a possible D gene (6 bases). Germline V gene data show CDR1 as SGHRS and CDR2 as YFSETQ. There are 15 residues in the CDR3. V was shortened by 0 bases and J by 2 bases, with 11 bases between the two germline ends. CDR3 nucleotides: TGCGCCAGCAGCTTGGGGCCAGGGACACAAGAGACCCAGTACTTC. Translated: CASSLGPGTQETQYF.

This rearrangement joins TRBV7-9 to TRBJ2-7; 8 bases align to TRBD2. The germline CDR1 and CDR2 sequences are SEHNR and FQNEAQ (reference sequence). With V trimmed by 1 base and J by 6 bases, 8 bases remained unmatched. CDR3 length equals 15 residues. CDR3 sequence: CASSLDLAGGVEQYF. In DNA form, the CDR3 reads TGTGCCAGCAGCTTAGACCTGGCGGGAGGAGTCGAGCAGTACTTC.

The chain couples TRBV7-8 to TRBJ1-5; 11 bases are shared with TRBD1. The germline V gene encodes CDR1 SGHVS and CDR2 FQNEAQ. The length of the CDR3 is 16 residues. With V trimmed by 2 bases and J by 4 bases, 4 bases remained unmatched. In DNA form, the CDR3 reads TGTGCCAGCAGCTTATTGGGACAGGGGGGAAATCAGCCCCAGCATTTT. Translating gives CASSLLGQGGNQPQHF.

The chain employs TRBV30 and TRBJ2-1; TRBD2 aligns across 10 bases. Trimming cost V 5 bases and J 10 bases; bases outside gene matches: 8. This CDR3 is 13 amino acids long. Germline V gene data show CDR1 as GTSNPN and CDR2 as SVGIG (reference sequence). CDR3 coding DNA: TGTGCCTGGGAAACTAGCGGGAAGGGGGAGCAGTTCTTC. Its translation: CAWETSGKGEQFF. Supplemented by reference TRBV30 and TRBJ2-1, the full variable domain reads SQTIHQWPATLVQPVGSPLSLECTVEGTSNPNLYWYRQAAGRGLQLLFYSVGIGQISSEVPQNLSASRPQDRQFILSSKKLLLSDSGFYLCAWETSGKGEQFFGPGTRLTVL.